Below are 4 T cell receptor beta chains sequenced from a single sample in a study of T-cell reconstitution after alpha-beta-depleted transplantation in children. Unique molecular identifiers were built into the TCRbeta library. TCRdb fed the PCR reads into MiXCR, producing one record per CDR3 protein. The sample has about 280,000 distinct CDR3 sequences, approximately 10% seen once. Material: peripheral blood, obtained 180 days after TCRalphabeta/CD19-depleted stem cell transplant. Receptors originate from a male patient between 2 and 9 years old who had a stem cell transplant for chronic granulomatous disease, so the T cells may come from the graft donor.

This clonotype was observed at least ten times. CDR3 region: CASSVTGQPPRAGELFF. The CDR3 DNA reads as TGTGCCAGCAGTGTTACCGGACAGCCCCCCAGGGCCGGGGAGCTGTTTTTT. V and J are TRBV27 and TRBJ2-2; maybe TRBD1 (6 bases). The CDR3 consists of 17 residues. The V end lost 5 bases, the J end lost 6 bases, and 22 bases lay between the germline ends. CDR1 and CDR2 (germline): MNHEY, SMNVEV (reference sequence).

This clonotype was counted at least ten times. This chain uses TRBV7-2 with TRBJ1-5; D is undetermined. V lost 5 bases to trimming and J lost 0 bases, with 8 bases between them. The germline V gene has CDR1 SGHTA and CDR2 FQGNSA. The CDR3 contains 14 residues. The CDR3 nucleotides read TGTGCCAGCAGCCCCCGGGTTAGCAATCAGCCCCAGCATTTT. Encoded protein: CASSPRVSNQPQHF.

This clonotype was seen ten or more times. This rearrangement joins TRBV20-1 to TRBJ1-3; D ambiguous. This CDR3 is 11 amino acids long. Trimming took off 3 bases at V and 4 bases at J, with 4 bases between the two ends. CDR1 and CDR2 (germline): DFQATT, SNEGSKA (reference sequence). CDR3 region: CSASKGNTIYF. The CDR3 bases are TGCAGTGCTAGTAAGGGAAACACCATATATTTT.

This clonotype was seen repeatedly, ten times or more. Written as DNA, the CDR3 is TGCAGTGCTAGGAACCACTACACGAGCAATCAGCCCCAGCATTTT. It translates to CSARNHYTSNQPQHF. The chain is built from TRBV20-1 and TRBJ1-5; the D is unclear. CDR1 is DFQATT and CDR2 is SNEGSKA in the germline V gene (reference sequence). This CDR3 region has 15 residues. Trimming removed 3 bases at V and 1 base at J, with 13 bases between.